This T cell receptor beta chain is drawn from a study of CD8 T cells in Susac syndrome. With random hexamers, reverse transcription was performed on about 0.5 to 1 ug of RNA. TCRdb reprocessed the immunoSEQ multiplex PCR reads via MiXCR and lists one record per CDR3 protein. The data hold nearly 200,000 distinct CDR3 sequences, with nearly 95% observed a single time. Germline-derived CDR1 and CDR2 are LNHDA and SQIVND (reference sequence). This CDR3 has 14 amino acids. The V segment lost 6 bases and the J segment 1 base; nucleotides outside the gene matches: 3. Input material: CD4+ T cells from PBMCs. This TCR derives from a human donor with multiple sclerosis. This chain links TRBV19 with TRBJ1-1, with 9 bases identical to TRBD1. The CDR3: CASRLTGGNTEAFF. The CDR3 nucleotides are TGTGCCAGTAGGTTGACAGGGGGGAACACTGAAGCTTTCTTT.